Below are 8 T cell receptor beta chains sequenced from a single sample in a study of blood T cell repertoires in COVID-19. Profiling relied on immunoSEQ multiplex PCR, and the TCRdb table lists in-frame clones only, not all of them. This sample has 95,000 to 150,000 clones, with 83% found just once. Sequenced sample: peripheral blood. These receptors were collected from a man older than 75 with active or convalescent COVID-19.

This clone is a singleton in its sample. This chain joins TRBV19 and TRBJ2-2; weak D call: TRBD1 (5 bases). From germline, CDR1 is LNHDA and CDR2 SQIVND (reference sequence). The V end lost 3 bases, the J end lost 2 bases, and 7 bases lay between the germline ends. The CDR3 runs to 14 residues. In nucleotides, the CDR3 is TGTGCCAGTAGTATGAGGACAAACACCGGGGAGCTGTTTTTT. It yields the protein CASSMRTNTGELFF.

The chain joins TRBV11-2 to TRBJ1-5; 8 nucleotides line up with TRBD1. With V trimmed by 6 bases and J by 6 bases, 7 bases remained unmatched. This CDR3 spans 14 amino acids. Germline V lookup: CDR1 SGHAT, CDR2 FQNNGV. CDR3 in amino acids: CASSNDRGAQPQHF. The CDR3 nucleotides read TGTGCCAGCAGTAACGACAGGGGAGCTCAGCCCCAGCATTTT. The variable domain in full, with the rest retrieved from reference TRBV11-2 and TRBJ1-5, is EAGVAQSPRYKIIEKRQSVAFWCNPISGHATLYWYQQILGQGPKLLIQFQNNGVVDDSQLPKDRFSAERLKGVDSTLKIQPAKLEDSAVYLCASSNDRGAQPQHFGDGTRLSIL.

The gene calls are TRBV7-2 and TRBJ2-1; 10 bases are shared with TRBD1. J was trimmed by 6 bases and V by 5 bases; bases with no gene match: 7. CDR3 length: 15 amino acids. Germline loops: CDR1 SGHTA, CDR2 FQGNSA. The CDR3 here is CASSTRDRGGNEQFF. CDR3 sequence (DNA): TGTGCCAGCAGCACCAGGGACAGGGGAGGCAATGAGCAGTTCTTC.

The rearrangement uses TRBV4-3 and TRBJ1-1; D is perhaps TRBD1 (6 bases). Germline lookup yields CDR1 LGHNA and CDR2 YSLEER. The V and J ends lost 2 bases and 5 bases respectively, with 15 bases between them. The length of the CDR3 is 15 residues. CDR3 DNA sequence: TGCGCCAGCAGCCAACGGACTTTAAGGGGGACTGAAGCTTTCTTT. Encoded protein: CASSQRTLRGTEAFF.

The V call is TRBV7-6, the J call TRBJ2-2; tentative D call: TRBD2 (6 bases). CDR1 is SGHVS and CDR2 is FNYEAQ in the germline V gene. This CDR3 has 16 amino acids. V lost 1 base to trimming and J lost 5 bases, with 14 bases between them. For the CDR3, the DNA is TGTGCCAGCAGCTTAGTCCGGGGTGGAGGGACCGGGGAGCTGTTTTTT. This translates into CASSLVRGGGTGELFF.

This chain uses TRBV6-6 with TRBJ1-5; D uncertain. Germline-derived CDR1 and CDR2 are MNHNY and SVGAGI (reference sequence). V was cut by 7 bases and J by 6 bases, with 13 bases left in between. The CDR3 loop spans 13 amino acids. CDR3 loop: CASIPGRGQPQHF. The CDR3 bases are TGTGCCAGCATACCGGGGAGAGGTCAGCCCCAGCATTTT.

The chain joins TRBV3-1 (or the pseudogene TRBV3-2) to TRBJ2-1; TRBD2 matches 8 bases. The V gene's germline CDR1 is LGHDT and CDR2 YNNKEL (reference sequence). The trim removed 0 bases at V and 5 bases at J, leaving 6 bases unmatched. This CDR3 region has 16 residues. The CDR3 region is CASSQDGTGLDNEQFF. CDR3 DNA: TGTGCCAGCAGCCAAGATGGAACGGGACTAGACAATGAGCAGTTCTTC.

The chain uses TRBV19 and TRBJ2-7; maybe TRBD1 (6 bases). Per the germline V gene, CDR1 is LNHDA and CDR2 is SQIVND (reference sequence). The V end lost 3 bases, the J end lost 5 bases, and 14 bases lay between the germline ends. The CDR3 extends over 14 amino acids. This chain's CDR3 is CASSMGAARDEQYF. The CDR3 DNA reads as TGTGCCAGTAGTATGGGGGCAGCCAGGGACGAGCAGTACTTC. Drawing the rest from reference TRBV19 and TRBJ2-7, the complete variable domain is DGGITQSPKYLFRKEGQNVTLSCEQNLNHDAMYWYRQDPGQGLRLIYYSQIVNDFQKGDIAEGYSVSREKKESFPLTVTSAQKNPTAFYLCASSMGAARDEQYFGPGTRLTVT.